A single T cell receptor (beta chain) is shown here with its context. The data were produced by immunoSEQ multiplex PCR, yet TCRdb's version contains in-frame clones alone and is incomplete. The table lists around 230,000 clones, 70% to 90% of them singletons. The trim removed 2 bases at V and 1 base at J, leaving 5 bases unmatched. CDR1 and CDR2 (germline): KGHDR, SFDVKD. CDR3 length: 16 amino acids. This record comes from a study of blood T cell repertoires in COVID-19. While infection was still active, Seattle patients were enrolled and then followed longitudinally. The chain combines TRBV24-1 with TRBJ2-3, with 7 bases that match TRBD2. The sequenced sample was peripheral blood. This TCR was sampled from a man aged 50-59 years with COVID-19, enrolled during active disease. In nucleotides, the CDR3 is TGTGCCACCAGTGATTCATACACTAGCGGCACAGATACGCAGTATTTT. As protein: CATSDSYTSGTDTQYF.